This TCR beta chain was profiled in a study of T cells after posttransplantation cyclophosphamide. Worth noting for this clone: What it binds is not known.

The germline V and J ends were trimmed by 1 base and 6 bases, with 21 bases remaining between them. The CDR3 consists of 18 residues. The germline gives CDR1 LGHNA, CDR2 YNFKEQ. General study findings and limits: Donor CD8+ memory clones often dominated recipient blood repertoires at later times. Tissue-infiltrating T cells from skin or gut overlapped little with blood T cells.

Sequenced by immunoSEQ multiplex PCR; TCRdb stores in-frame clones only, minus some. The data show some 5,400 clones, 90% to 95% seen once. Material for sequencing was CD4+ T cells sorted from bone marrow. This TCR was sampled from a woman in her fifties or sixties in good health, CMV-negative, and a related stem cell transplant donor. V gene TRBV4-2 combines with J gene TRBJ2-2; a weak D match, TRBD1 (6 bases). CDR3 residues: CASSQAARGAFVPGELFF. CDR3 nucleotide sequence: TGTGCCAGCAGCCAAGCGGCCAGGGGCGCGTTTGTTCCCGGGGAGCTGTTTTTT.